Below are 7 T cell receptor beta chains sequenced from a single sample in a study of T cell responses to AZD1222 COVID-19 vaccine. TCRdb's table, derived via immunoSEQ multiplex PCR, lists solely in-frame clones and lacks some. The repertoire includes around 130,000 clones, roughly 93% of them detected once, and around 3.1% sits in the top ten. The sample here was peripheral blood, taken on day 0 of AZD1222 vaccination. The receptor set was obtained from an adult in good health.

J is TRBJ1-5 and V is TRBV19, with a possible D match to TRBD1 (5 bases). The CDR3 consists of 15 residues. Trimming cost V 6 bases and J 4 bases, with 16 bases left between them. Germline-derived CDR1 and CDR2 are LNHDA and SQIVND (reference sequence). CDR3 region: CASRLGVWGNQPQHF. The CDR3 bases are TGTGCCAGTAGACTCGGGGTGTGGGGGAATCAGCCCCAGCATTTT.

The genes are TRBV7-2 and TRBJ2-7; 11 positions agree with TRBD1. V was pared by 5 bases and J by 2 bases, with 11 bases of the junction left unmatched. The germline gives CDR1 SGHTA, CDR2 FQGNSA. There are 17 residues in the CDR3. The CDR3 is CASSRGGRTGGTYEQYF. The CDR3 DNA sequence: TGTGCCAGCAGCCGCGGTGGGCGGACAGGGGGCACCTACGAGCAGTACTTC.

J is TRBJ2-1 and V is TRBV6-4; D perhaps matches TRBD1 (6 bases). Deletions cut 6 bases from V and 4 bases from J, with 10 bases between. Germline V CDR1 and CDR2: MRHNA, SNTAGT. The CDR3 consists of 13 residues. CDR3 protein: CASSQDSYNEQFF. The CDR3 DNA reads TGTGCCAGCAGCCAGGACAGTTACAATGAGCAGTTCTTC.

The chain carries TRBV7-9 and TRBJ1-1; no definite D call. Trimming cost V 5 bases and J 3 bases, with 4 bases left between them. Germline V gene data show CDR1 as SEHNR and CDR2 as FQNEAQ (reference sequence). The length of the CDR3 is 11 residues. DNA for the CDR3: TGTGCCAGCAGCCATTACACTGAAGCTTTCTTT. Encoded protein: CASSHYTEAFF.

V gene TRBV6-5 combines with J gene TRBJ2-1, with D perhaps matching TRBD1 or TRBD2 (5 bases each). Deletions cut 6 bases from V and 7 bases from J, with 19 bases between. CDR3 length: 15 residues. Germline V CDR1 and CDR2: MNHEY, SVGAGI. The CDR3 loop is CASSRSRDLGNEQFF. The CDR3 nucleotides read TGTGCCAGCAGCCGTAGTCGGGACCTAGGGAATGAGCAGTTCTTC.

The rearrangement uses TRBV4-3 and TRBJ2-7, with D possibly being TRBD1 (5 bases). The CDR3 covers 14 residues. The V end lost 1 base, the J end lost 0 bases, and 7 bases lay between the germline ends. In germline, CDR1 is LGHNA, CDR2 YSLEER. The CDR3 DNA sequence: TGCGCCAGCAGCCAAGCCAGGGCCTCCTACGAGCAGTACTTC. The encoded protein is CASSQARASYEQYF.

The rearrangement uses TRBV5-4 and TRBJ1-2, with D possibly matching TRBD1 (6 bases). The CDR3 is made up of 13 amino acids. Per the germline V gene, CDR1 is SGHNT and CDR2 is YYREEE (reference sequence). Trimming removed 0 bases from V and 7 bases from J, with 10 bases in between. The CDR3 DNA sequence: TGTGCCAGCAGCTTGGACAGGGAAGGTGGCTACACCTTC. Residues: CASSLDREGGYTF. Combining the CDR3 with reference TRBV5-4 and TRBJ1-2 gives the whole variable domain ETGVTQSPTHLIKTRGQQVTLRCSSQSGHNTVSWYQQALGQGPQFIFQYYREEENGRGNFPPRFSGLQFPNYSSELNVNALELDDSALYLCASSLDREGGYTFGSGTRLTVV.